At least ten counts were recorded for the clone carrying this T cell receptor beta chain. TCRdb ran MiXCR on the 5' RACE reads and lists one entry per CDR3 protein. The sample lists about 390,000 distinct CDR3 sequences, approximately 21% occurring once. This specimen belongs to a study of T-cell memory formation after mild COVID-19. The V end was cut by 6 bases, the J end by 10 bases, with 7 bases between. The CDR3 extends over 10 amino acids. V and J are TRBV12-3 or TRBV12-4 and TRBJ2-1; D unclear. The sequenced sample consisted of PBMCs or a T cell subset sorted from them (not recorded which). The receptor was isolated from an adult woman who had mild COVID-19 (a few samples of this study predate the infection). Cell type and time point are not known. CDR3 loop: CASSFGEQFF. The CDR3 DNA reads as TGTGCCAGCAGCTTCGGGGAGCAGTTCTTC.